Below, one T cell receptor beta chain is given with its context. This record belongs to a study of blood T cell repertoires in COVID-19. Across the study: Researchers got acute and convalescent COVID-19 samples from the United States, Italy and Spain. In each case, the material was cDNA or gDNA derived from T cells, B-cell-depleted T cells, or PBMCs.

Original processing notes: Reference gene primer amplification yielded estimated nucleated cell counts. Profiling relied on immunoSEQ multiplex PCR, and the TCRdb table lists in-frame clones only, not all of them. V and J calls and clone size follow that table, whereas D and trimming were derived from the DNA. The sample has approximately 85,000 clones; over 80% are singletons. CDR1 is LGHNA and CDR2 is YSLEER in the germline V gene. This CDR3 is 15 amino acids long. Trimming cost V 2 bases and J 7 bases; bases outside gene matches: 11. Sequencing was performed on peripheral blood. The rearrangement joins TRBV4-3 to TRBJ2-7; 7 nucleotides line up with TRBD2. This clonotype was obtained from a woman in her seventies with active or convalescent COVID-19. In nucleotides, the CDR3 is TGCGCCAGCAGCCAAAATCGAGCGGGGTCGAGGGAGCAGTACTTC. It codes for CASSQNRAGSREQYF.